This T cell receptor beta chain was captured by sequencing in a study of blood T cells in healthy people across ages. The count of this clonotype is one. What it binds is unknown. A clone one base away is much larger, so this may be a read error. Because the CDR3 is missing its conserved closing phenylalanine or tryptophan, this is likely a read error. Peripheral blood from each donor was collected in a volume of approximately 10 milliliters. The study's findings and limits: Older age coincided with a roughly linear decline in TCR beta diversity per million T cells. Because donor CMV status was unknown, expanded clonotype changes were possibly confounded. A strong correlation was found between TCR beta diversity and the percentage of naive T cells.

CDR3 length: 15 amino acids. V gave up 1 base and J gave up 9 bases; unmatched junction bases: 8. The germline V gene encodes CDR1 SGHVS and CDR2 FQNEAQ. It was with a sample-barcoded 5' primer and a J-beta primer mix that a second PCR of about 7 to 12 cycles was run. One entry per CDR3 protein, called by TCRdb with MiXCR from the 5' RACE reads. The sample records some 790,000 distinct CDR3 sequences, about 28% being singletons. The V and J genes are TRBV7-8 and TRBJ2-1, with TRBD2 identical over 8 bases. Sequencing was carried out using blood. This receptor was identified in an elderly woman in good health. The CDR3 DNA sequence: TGTGCCAGCAGCTTAGGGGGTGGACTAGCCACTGAGCAGTTCGTC. As protein: CASSLGGGLATEQFV.